A selection of T cell receptor beta chains follows, all from one sample in a study of CD8 T cells in ankylosing spondylitis. TCRdb reanalysed the 5' RACE reads using MiXCR and keeps one entry per CDR3 protein. There are 130,000 or so distinct CDR3 sequences in the sample; around 7% occur only once, and 12% lies in the top ten. Sample: blood, either unsorted or a sorted T cell fraction (not recorded which). These receptors all stem from a male donor with ankylosing spondylitis or in good health (not recorded which). Each CDR3 is given without its conserved first and last residue. Each record gives: V gene, J gene, CDR3 protein.

v_gene: TRBV5-1; j_gene: TRBJ2-3; CDR3aa: ASSGGLSTDTQY
v_gene: TRBV5-5; j_gene: TRBJ2-5; CDR3aa: ASSLSGIGETQY
v_gene: TRBV29-1; j_gene: TRBJ2-1; CDR3aa: SFLRVGSYNEQF
v_gene: TRBV6-2/TRBV6-3; j_gene: TRBJ2-1; CDR3aa: ASSRTGTLVDEQF
v_gene: TRBV7-8; j_gene: TRBJ1-1; CDR3aa: ASSHIQGEAF
v_gene: TRBV20-1; j_gene: TRBJ2-1; CDR3aa: SAGTSGIYEQF
v_gene: TRBV29-1; j_gene: TRBJ2-3; CDR3aa: SVGTSGRADTQY
v_gene: TRBV12-3/TRBV12-4; j_gene: TRBJ2-7; CDR3aa: ASSFGTGYEQY
v_gene: TRBV10-3; j_gene: TRBJ1-5; CDR3aa: AISDLQGGNQPQH
v_gene: TRBV20-1; j_gene: TRBJ2-1; CDR3aa: SARGPPRSADSYNEQF
v_gene: TRBV7-8; j_gene: TRBJ1-5; CDR3aa: ASSLKTDQPQH
v_gene: TRBV6-2/TRBV6-3; j_gene: TRBJ2-1; CDR3aa: ASTDGGHNEQF
v_gene: TRBV20-1; j_gene: TRBJ2-3; CDR3aa: SASLRGGPDTQY
v_gene: TRBV5-1; j_gene: TRBJ2-1; CDR3aa: ASSLGRDEQF
v_gene: TRBV5-1; j_gene: TRBJ1-1; CDR3aa: ASSLSAGGEAF
v_gene: TRBV20-1; j_gene: TRBJ2-1; CDR3aa: SARDGAKEF
v_gene: TRBV7-7; j_gene: TRBJ2-7; CDR3aa: ASSTAAGPYEQY